The next 22 T cell receptor beta chains were all read from a single sample in a study of blood T cell repertoires in COVID-19. The table came from immunoSEQ multiplex PCR; TCRdb's copy has only in-frame clones and leaves some out. The sample consists of approximately 100,000 clones, roughly 91% of them appearing once. The sequenced sample was peripheral blood. The receptors here all came from a human donor in a cohort sampled during active COVID-19.

The rearrangement joins TRBV4-2 to TRBJ2-3; 10 nucleotides line up with TRBD1. Germline CDR1 and CDR2: LGHNA and YNFKEQ. With V trimmed by 2 bases and J by 3 bases, 2 bases remained unmatched. The CDR3 consists of 15 residues. This CDR3 reads CASSQQGQGTDTQYF. CDR3 nucleotides: TGTGCCAGCAGCCAACAGGGACAGGGGACAGATACGCAGTATTTT.

This clone was observed a single time. The V and J genes are TRBV30 and TRBJ1-1; D call uncertain. CDR1 GTSNPN and CDR2 SVGIG come from the germline V gene (reference sequence). This CDR3 has 12 amino acids. Trimming left V 3 bases short and J 5 bases short, with 10 bases between. This CDR3 reads CAWSISGTEAFF. CDR3 nucleotides: TGTGCCTGGAGCATATCAGGAACTGAAGCTTTCTTT.

The chain recombines TRBV7-9 with TRBJ2-5; TRBD1 matches 10 bases. The CDR3 is 17 residues long. CDR1 SEHNR and CDR2 FQNEAQ come from the germline V gene (reference sequence). V shed 0 bases and J 6 bases; nucleotides not matched to a gene: 10. CDR3 amino acids: CASSLATTGGAKKTQYF. CDR3 DNA sequence: TGTGCCAGCAGCTTAGCGACGACAGGGGGCGCCAAAAAGACCCAGTACTTC.

The rearrangement links TRBV4-1 to TRBJ2-7, with a weak D call TRBD1 (5 bases). The CDR3 has 14 amino acids. Looked up from germline, CDR1 is MGHRA and CDR2 is YSYEKL. V lost 0 bases, J lost 3 bases, and 9 bases lay in between. Here the CDR3 reads CASSQDAGNYEQYF. CDR3 in DNA: TGCGCCAGCAGCCAAGATGCAGGGAACTACGAGCAGTACTTC.

The chain has TRBV7-9 and TRBJ2-7, with 7 bases fitting TRBD1. Trimming removed 7 bases from V and 4 bases from J; junction bases left unmatched: 13. Germline V gives CDR1 SEHNR, CDR2 FQNEAQ (reference sequence). The CDR3 length is 15 residues. As DNA, the CDR3 is TGTGCCAGCAACGCAGACAGGGCGAGTTGGTACGAGCAGTACTTC. It codes for CASNADRASWYEQYF. Full variable domain (remainder filled in from reference TRBV7-9 and TRBJ2-7): DTGVSQNPRHKITKRGQNVTFRCDPISEHNRLYWYRQTLGQGPEFLTYFQNEAQLEKSRLLSDRFSAERPKGSFSTLEIQRTEQGDSAMYLCASNADRASWYEQYFGPGTRLTVT.

The chain links TRBV28 to TRBJ2-5; TRBD1 matches 7 bases. CDR3 length: 15 residues. V lost 3 bases to trimming and J lost 2 bases; unmatched junction nucleotides: 6. In germline, CDR1 is MDHEN, CDR2 SYDVKM. The CDR3 DNA follows: TGTGCCAGCAGTTTTCAAAGGGGGCGTCAAGAGACCCAGTACTTC. Translation: CASSFQRGRQETQYF.

The V and J genes are TRBV11-3 and TRBJ2-5; possibly TRBD2 for D (5 bases). The V end was cut by 3 bases, the J end by 5 bases, with 10 bases between. CDR1 and CDR2 from the germline V gene are SGHNT and YENEEA. The CDR3 covers 13 residues. As DNA, the CDR3 is TGTGCCAGCAGCTTCGGACTGGGGGAGACCCAGTACTTC. It encodes CASSFGLGETQYF.

This chain connects TRBV27 to TRBJ1-1; perhaps TRBD1 as D (5 bases). The CDR3 extends over 15 amino acids. The V gene's germline CDR1 is MNHEY and CDR2 SMNVEV (reference sequence). V was trimmed by 0 bases and J by 0 bases, leaving 8 bases between them. CDR3 residues: CASSLSGTLNTEAFF. In DNA form, the CDR3 reads TGTGCCAGCAGTTTATCAGGGACTCTGAACACTGAAGCTTTCTTT.

The chain combines TRBV7-2 with TRBJ1-2; no clear D gene. The CDR3 is 15 amino acids. V was pared by 4 bases and J by 5 bases, with 17 bases between. The germline gives CDR1 SGHTA, CDR2 FQGNSA. The CDR3 bases are TGTGCCAGCAGCTCCGCCGTGAGATTCCGATATGGCTACACCTTC. Its protein is CASSSAVRFRYGYTF.

The genes are TRBV11-2 and TRBJ2-5; D unresolved. CDR3 size: 15 residues. V lost 5 bases and J lost 5, with 18 bases in between. Germline V gene lookup returns CDR1 SGHAT and CDR2 FQNNGV. CDR3 coding DNA: TGTGCCAGCAGCCTATCCTACAGTGTGGTGGAGACCCAGTACTTC. Translated: CASSLSYSVVETQYF. Together with reference TRBV11-2 and TRBJ2-5, the CDR3 gives the full variable domain: EAGVAQSPRYKIIEKRQSVAFWCNPISGHATLYWYQQILGQGPKLLIQFQNNGVVDDSQLPKDRFSAERLKGVDSTLKIQPAKLEDSAVYLCASSLSYSVVETQYFGPGTRLLVL.

The CDR3 loop reads CASSLFGESFGPDTQYF. The CDR3 DNA follows: TGCGCCAGCAGCTTGTTTGGGGAGTCCTTTGGGCCAGATACGCAGTATTTT. The chain uses TRBV5-1 and TRBJ2-3, with D perhaps matching TRBD2 (5 bases). Trimming shortened V by 1 base and J by 4 bases, and 19 bases separated the two germline ends. The germline V gene has CDR1 SGHRS and CDR2 YFSETQ. The CDR3 is 17 amino acids. The full variable domain, with the rest looked up from reference TRBV5-1 and TRBJ2-3, is KAGVTQTPRYLIKTRGQQVTLSCSPISGHRSVSWYQQTPGQGLQFLFEYFSETQRNKGNFPGRFSGRQFSNSRSEMNVSTLELGDSALYLCASSLFGESFGPDTQYFGPGTRLTVL.

This clone was found a few times. Here the CDR3 DNA reads TGTGCCAGCAGCTTAGCGGACAGGGGAGGTGGCTACACCTTC. Its translation: CASSLADRGGGYTF. This sequence joins TRBV7-8 and TRBJ1-2; 9 nucleotides match TRBD1. The CDR3 extends over 14 amino acids. V was pared by 0 bases and J by 7 bases, with 3 bases of the junction left unmatched. Germline V gene lookup returns CDR1 SGHVS and CDR2 FQNEAQ.

J is TRBJ2-3 and V is TRBV28; tentative D call: TRBD1 (6 bases). The V gene's germline CDR1 is MDHEN and CDR2 SYDVKM. V was shortened by 6 bases and J by 2 bases, with 18 bases between the two germline ends. The CDR3 contains 16 residues. This chain's CDR3 is CASSPRDTSPTDTQYF. The CDR3 DNA follows: TGTGCCAGCAGCCCCCGGGACACTTCACCCACAGATACGCAGTATTTT.

In this sample, this clone turned up a few times. The chain employs TRBV7-9 and TRBJ2-7; 13 bases map to TRBD2. The V gene end was trimmed by 3 bases and the J gene end by 0 bases; junction bases not matched to a gene: 5. The CDR3 totals 17 residues. CDR1 SEHNR and CDR2 FQNEAQ come from the germline V gene (reference sequence). The CDR3 sequence: CASSFLLAGGSSYEQYF. CDR3 nucleotide sequence: TGTGCCAGCAGCTTCTTACTAGCGGGAGGGAGCTCCTACGAGCAGTACTTC.

V is TRBV28 and J is TRBJ2-7; 9 bases map to TRBD1. With V trimmed by 1 base and J by 4 bases, 2 bases remained unmatched. Per the germline V gene, CDR1 is MDHEN and CDR2 is SYDVKM. The CDR3 spans 14 residues. The CDR3 reads CASSLLQGAYEQYF. The CDR3 coding sequence is TGTGCCAGCAGTTTATTACAGGGGGCGTACGAGCAGTACTTC.

This chain links TRBV3-1 (or the pseudogene TRBV3-2) with TRBJ1-4; TRBD1 is a possible D gene (5 bases). CDR1 is LGHDT, CDR2 YNNKEL, per germline (reference sequence). Trimming removed 4 bases at V and 6 bases at J, with 12 bases between. There are 14 residues in the CDR3. CDR3 protein: CASSLMGTDEKLFF. DNA of the CDR3: TGTGCCAGCAGCCTTATGGGGACTGATGAAAAACTGTTTTTT.

The rearrangement uses TRBV4-2 and TRBJ2-3; D gene uncertain. The CDR3 runs to 16 residues. Germline V lookup: CDR1 LGHNA, CDR2 YNFKEQ. V shed 0 bases and J shed 4 bases, with 14 bases lying between them. CDR3 nucleotides: TGTGCCAGCAGCCAAGATCGGGTTGCTGGCGCAGATACGCAGTATTTT. Encoded protein: CASSQDRVAGADTQYF.

The chain is built from TRBV5-4 and TRBJ2-3; TRBD1 aligns across 8 bases. Germline V gene data show CDR1 as SGHNT and CDR2 as YYREEE (reference sequence). With V trimmed by 4 bases and J by 5 bases, 9 bases remained unmatched. The CDR3 runs to 15 residues. Here the CDR3 reads CASSVFDRGGDTQYF. The CDR3 nucleotides are TGTGCCAGCAGCGTATTCGACAGGGGCGGAGATACGCAGTATTTT. The full variable domain, in which reference TRBV5-4 and TRBJ2-3 provide the parts outside the CDR3, is ETGVTQSPTHLIKTRGQQVTLRCSSQSGHNTVSWYQQALGQGPQFIFQYYREEENGRGNFPPRFSGLQFPNYSSELNVNALELDDSALYLCASSVFDRGGDTQYFGPGTRLTVL.

V gene TRBV27 combines with J gene TRBJ2-5; D perhaps matches TRBD1 (5 bases). The V end was cut by 6 bases, the J end by 0 bases, with 8 bases between. The V gene's germline CDR1 is MNHEY and CDR2 SMNVEV (reference sequence). The CDR3 totals 13 residues. CDR3 amino acids: CASRAGYQETQYF. Written as DNA, the CDR3 is TGTGCCAGCAGGGCAGGGTACCAAGAGACCCAGTACTTC.

The chain links TRBV2 to TRBJ1-1; 7 bases align to TRBD1. Germline V gives CDR1 SNHLY, CDR2 FYNNEI. This CDR3 has 14 amino acids. J lost 11 bases, V lost 7 bases, and 16 bases had no gene match. The CDR3, as DNA: TGTGCCAGCACTGCTGGGACAGAGTTCTTTTGGGCTTTCTTT. It yields the protein CASTAGTEFFWAFF.

The V call is TRBV27, the J call TRBJ2-1; a possible D gene is TRBD1 (6 bases). Trimming cost V 5 bases and J 4 bases, with 15 bases left between them. Germline V lookup: CDR1 MNHEY, CDR2 SMNVEV (reference sequence). This CDR3 is 15 amino acids long. The CDR3 DNA reads as TGTGCCAGCAGTCTCGGACAGTTGAAATACAATGAGCAGTTCTTC. Protein: CASSLGQLKYNEQFF.

The chain has TRBV3-1 (or the pseudogene TRBV3-2) and TRBJ1-2; D possibly corresponds to TRBD1 (5 bases). The V end lost 6 bases, the J end lost 6 bases, and 11 bases lay between the germline ends. This CDR3 is built from 12 residues. Per germline, CDR1 LGHDT and CDR2 YNNKEL (reference sequence). CDR3: CASREGPHGYTF. The CDR3 DNA is TGTGCCAGCAGGGAGGGACCCCATGGCTACACCTTC.